The sequence of this TCR beta chain was determined in a study of early T cells in non-severe SARS-CoV-2 infection. With regard to this clonotype: The CDR3 carries no conserved terminal phenylalanine or tryptophan, so it likely arises from a read error.

V lost 4 bases and J lost 0, with 10 bases in between. The CDR3 consists of 14 residues. Germline V CDR1 and CDR2: DFQATT, SNEGSKA (reference sequence). In the library, individual cDNA molecules carried attached unique molecular identifiers. TCRdb ran MiXCR on the 5' RACE reads and lists one entry per CDR3 protein. Among just over 80,000 distinct CDR3 sequences, around 15% were seen once, and the ten largest hold around 1.5%. The chain uses TRBV20-1 and TRBJ2-4; D is undetermined. Sequencing was performed on whole blood. The receptor comes from an adult who was a healthcare worker with PCR-confirmed SARS-CoV-2 infection or an uninfected control (not recorded which). CDR3 amino acids: CSAIGYLAKNIQYY. DNA for the CDR3: TGCAGTGCTATAGGGTATCTAGCCAAAAACATTCAGTACTAC.